This TCR beta chain was profiled in a study of tumor-infiltrating lymphocytes in oesophageal squamous cell carcinoma. TCRdb re-called the PCR reads through MiXCR, storing one row per CDR3 protein. The table shows 13,000 or so distinct CDR3 sequences, with roughly 47% occurring only once. With 5 bases clipped from V and 5 bases from J, the junction kept 7 bases outside the gene matches. The CDR3 is made up of 14 amino acids. This clonotype has more than one count but fewer than ten. The receptor was derived from a male donor with esophageal squamous cell carcinoma. The gene calls are TRBV12-3 or TRBV12-4 and TRBJ1-1, with TRBD1 identical over 8 bases. What was sequenced was normal esophageal tissue next to the tumor. CDR3 DNA: TGTGCCAGCAGTACCCAAACAGGGGGGACTGAAGCTTTCTTT. Translated: CASSTQTGGTEAFF.